Listed here are 16 T cell receptor beta chains from one sample, sequenced in a study of OX40 agonist ivuxolimab in advanced cancers. Only in-frame clones appear in the TCRdb table, and some are missing; sequencing was by immunoSEQ multiplex PCR. The sample carries 55,000 to 70,000 clones, more than 85% recorded once. The source material was CD4+ or CD8+ T cells sorted from blood, sampled in a trial of the OX40 agonist ivuxolimab. These receptors came from an adult with an advanced solid tumor such as melanoma, head and neck, liver or kidney cancer.

This sequence joins TRBV29-1 and TRBJ1-1, with 8 bases matching TRBD1. CDR3 size: 14 residues. J lost 5 bases, V lost 1 base, and 6 bases had no gene match. Germline loops: CDR1 SQVTM, CDR2 ANQGSEA. The CDR3: CSVEGSGGVTEAFF. The CDR3 coding sequence is TGCAGCGTTGAAGGTTCAGGGGGCGTAACTGAAGCTTTCTTT.

CDR3 DNA: TGTGCCAGCAGCTTAAGAAGCACAGGGCGGGTCTTTTATGGCTACACCTTC. Translation: CASSLRSTGRVFYGYTF. The rearrangement uses TRBV5-6 and TRBJ1-2; weak D call: TRBD1 (6 bases). CDR1 SGHDT and CDR2 YYEEEE come from the germline V gene. This CDR3 spans 17 amino acids. Trimming left V 2 bases short and J 5 bases short, with 22 bases between.

The chain links TRBV5-1 to TRBJ1-3; no clear D gene. The V gene's germline CDR1 is SGHRS and CDR2 YFSETQ. The CDR3 runs 14 residues. The germline V and J ends were trimmed by 5 bases and 0 bases, with 9 bases remaining between them. Here the CDR3 reads CASRDASSGNTIYF. In nucleotides, the CDR3 is TGCGCCAGCAGGGACGCAAGCTCTGGAAACACCATATATTTT.

V and J are TRBV6-4 and TRBJ1-4; tentatively, D is TRBD1 (5 bases). Germline lookup yields CDR1 MRHNA and CDR2 SNTAGT. CDR3 size: 14 residues. With 4 bases removed from V and 4 bases from J, the gap between germline ends came to 10 bases. CDR3 sequence (DNA): TGTGCCAGCAGTGGGGGGGGTTTTAATGAAAAACTGTTTTTT. It encodes CASSGGGFNEKLFF.

The chain employs TRBV5-1 and TRBJ2-5; 9 nucleotides line up with TRBD2. V lost 0 bases and J lost 1; bases outside the gene matches: 1. There are 15 residues in the CDR3. Germline-derived CDR1 and CDR2 are SGHRS and YFSETQ. CDR3 sequence: CASSLGRGGQETQYF. The CDR3 DNA reads as TGCGCCAGCAGCTTGGGGCGGGGGGGCCAAGAGACCCAGTACTTC. Using reference TRBV5-1 and TRBJ2-5 for the parts outside the CDR3, the full variable domain is KAGVTQTPRYLIKTRGQQVTLSCSPISGHRSVSWYQQTPGQGLQFLFEYFSETQRNKGNFPGRFSGRQFSNSRSEMNVSTLELGDSALYLCASSLGRGGQETQYFGPGTRLLVL.

This chain connects TRBV5-5 to TRBJ2-4; 10 bases align to TRBD2. Germline values: CDR1 SGHKS, CDR2 YYEKEE (reference sequence). There are 17 residues in the CDR3. V trimming: 2 bases; J trimming: 6 bases; junction bases outside the gene matches: 11. This CDR3 is CASSFNSGGAVGNIQYF. The CDR3 DNA follows: TGTGCCAGCAGCTTCAACAGCGGGGGGGCTGTTGGAAACATTCAGTACTTC.

The gene calls are TRBV4-2 and TRBJ2-3; D not certain. V lost 5 bases to trimming and J lost 1 base, with 13 bases between them. The CDR3 contains 15 residues. Germline loops: CDR1 LGHNA, CDR2 YNFKEQ. As DNA, the CDR3 is TGTGCCAGCAGCTCGGGTGACGCAGGCACAGATACGCAGTATTTT. This sequence encodes CASSSGDAGTDTQYF.

V is TRBV5-1 and J is TRBJ2-5; D is unclear. From germline, CDR1 is SGHRS and CDR2 YFSETQ. V was clipped by 4 bases and J by 0 bases, with 10 bases between them. The CDR3 is made up of 14 amino acids. The CDR3 loop reads CASSPSGHQETQYF. CDR3 coding DNA: TGCGCCAGCAGCCCCAGTGGACACCAAGAGACCCAGTACTTC.

The chain uses TRBV7-4 and TRBJ2-7; no firm D call. V was trimmed by 5 bases and J by 0 bases, leaving 17 bases between them. The germline V gene encodes CDR1 SGHVT and CDR2 SQSDAQ. This CDR3 region has 16 residues. The CDR3: CASSGSRVPSSYEQYF. In DNA, the CDR3 is TGTGCCAGCAGCGGGTCTCGAGTCCCAAGCTCCTACGAGCAGTACTTC.

In its sample, this clone was seen a few times. The V and J genes are TRBV2 and TRBJ2-2, with D perhaps TRBD2 (6 bases). The CDR3 is 15 amino acids. The V gene lost 6 bases and the J gene lost 5 bases, with 16 bases spanning the gap. Germline V lookup: CDR1 SNHLY, CDR2 FYNNEI. The CDR3 DNA reads TGTGCCAGCAGGGGAGGCAGCGGGTCAACCGGGGAGCTGTTTTTT. Amino acids: CASRGGSGSTGELFF.

The chain joins TRBV7-9 to TRBJ1-2; no firm D call. The CDR3 is 14 amino acids. Per the germline V gene, CDR1 is SEHNR and CDR2 is FQNEAQ (reference sequence). V was pared by 2 bases and J by 2 bases, with 9 bases between. CDR3 loop: CASSLRATNYGYTF. In DNA, the CDR3 is TGTGCCAGCAGCTTACGGGCGACGAACTATGGCTACACCTTC.

V is TRBV9 and J is TRBJ2-5; D not resolved. Germline V lookup: CDR1 SGDLS, CDR2 YYNGEE. Trimming took 3 bases from V and 1 from J, leaving 10 bases between them. This CDR3 is 14 amino acids long. The CDR3 sequence: CASSGSMIQETQYF. CDR3 coding DNA: TGTGCCAGCAGCGGGTCAATGATCCAAGAGACCCAGTACTTC.

The chain links TRBV27 to TRBJ1-5, with D perhaps TRBD1 (6 bases). Per the germline V gene, CDR1 is MNHEY and CDR2 is SMNVEV (reference sequence). The CDR3 has 13 amino acids. Trimming shortened V by 5 bases and J by 7 bases, and 12 bases separated the two germline ends. CDR3 bases: TGTGCCAGCAGTCTGAGGGGGAGGCAGCCCCAGCATTTT. Translating gives CASSLRGRQPQHF.

The chain has TRBV30 and TRBJ1-6; D is uncertain. CDR1 is GTSNPN and CDR2 is SVGIG in the germline V gene (reference sequence). This CDR3 comprises 14 residues. Trimming took 1 base from V and 8 from J, leaving 12 bases between them. CDR3 amino acids: CAWSEGLPHSPLHF. The CDR3 nucleotides read TGTGCCTGGAGTGAAGGGTTGCCCCATTCACCCCTCCACTTT.

The J gene is TRBJ1-1, the V gene TRBV23-1, with a tentative D call TRBD1 (6 bases). TRBV23-1 is classed as an ORF, of uncertain function. The germline V and J ends were trimmed by 3 bases and 0 bases, with 14 bases remaining between them. The CDR3 runs 16 residues. CDR3 residues: CASSQPPRQVNTEAFF. The CDR3 DNA sequence: TGCGCCAGCAGTCAGCCCCCTCGACAGGTGAACACTGAAGCTTTCTTT.

CDR3 sequence (DNA): TGTGCCAGCAGGGAAACAGACAGTCGTAATTCACCCCTCCACTTT. It is translated as CASRETDSRNSPLHF. This sequence joins TRBV2 and TRBJ1-6; D perhaps matches TRBD1 (5 bases). The CDR3 runs 15 residues. The ends were cut back, 6 bases at V and 6 bases at J, with 15 bases in the middle. From germline, CDR1 is SNHLY and CDR2 FYNNEI.